This T cell receptor (beta chain) was identified during a study of T cells after yellow fever vaccination. Study in general: Preparation of the low-cell-number fractions used SMART-Seq v4 Ultra Low Input.

Concerning this clonotype itself: Its cognate antigen is unknown.

Study-wide results and caveats: The presence of abundant clonotypes contaminating from the bulk population was possible in FACS-sorted repertoires. Reappearance after the booster was seen for most primary-vaccination clones, at roughly 96% CD4 and 75% to 90% CD8.

Production of TCR cDNA was by 5'RACE template switching, which also added a universal primer site and UMIs. MiXCR, applied by TCRdb to the 5' RACE reads, yields one record per CDR3 protein. The sample includes 600,000 to 750,000 distinct CDR3 sequences, roughly an eighth seen only once; the top ten take 14% to 15%. The sequencing used PBMCs, collected on the day of the yellow fever booster vaccination. The source is a man younger than 40 who received the YFV17D yellow fever vaccine.

CDR3 DNA: TGCAGTGCTAGAGATAAAAGGCGCCTTAGCACAGATACGCAGTATTTT. Translated, it gives CSARDKRRLSTDTQYF. V usage is TRBV20-1 and J usage is TRBJ2-3; D is unresolved. The ends were cut back, 0 bases at V and 0 bases at J, with 13 bases in the middle. The CDR3 runs 16 residues. The germline CDR1 and CDR2 sequences are DFQATT and SNEGSKA (reference sequence).